This record looks at one T cell receptor (beta chain) sequence and its context. Germline values: CDR1 SQVTM, CDR2 ANQGSEA. The CDR3 runs 14 residues. The source of the sample is a study of monozygotic twins with inflammatory bowel disease. TCRdb reprocessed the 5' RACE reads and reports one entry per CDR3 protein, with no DNA. This table lists around 97,000 distinct CDR3 sequences. This clonotype originated in a human donor with ulcerative colitis or Crohn's disease, or a healthy co-twin of an affected twin (not recorded which). The sequencing sample was made of blood. The rearrangement joins TRBV29-1 to TRBJ2-1; the D gene TCRdb calls, TRBD2, cannot be checked with no DNA. The CDR3 sequence: CSVNLLEGINEQFF.